Listed below are T cell receptor beta chains from one sample, sequenced in a study of blood T cell repertoires in COVID-19. Sequencing used immunoSEQ multiplex PCR; TCRdb keeps in-frame clones, though not all of them. This table has 200,000 to 250,000 clones, roughly 90% appearing once. The sample taken for sequencing was peripheral blood. The receptors derive from a man in his fifties or sixties with acute or convalescent COVID-19. CDR3s include the opening cysteine and the closing phenylalanine or tryptophan. A D gene is named only where the DNA matches it firmly. Size tells how often a clone was seen (once, few, many) or the class of an expanded clone, and some rows leave it out.

J gene: TRBJ2-7
D gene: TRBD1
clone size: NA
V gene: TRBV6-6
CDR3 DNA: TGTGCCAGCAGTTTGACGGGGACAGGGTTAAGCGAGCAGTACTTC
CDR3 protein: CASSLTGTGLSEQYF

J gene: TRBJ1-1
D gene: NA
clone size: few
V gene: TRBV19
CDR3 DNA: TGTGCCAGTAGTCCCTCCACGGGGATAGGGAACACTGAAGCTTTCTTT
CDR3 protein: CASSPSTGIGNTEAFF

J gene: TRBJ2-1
D gene: NA
clone size: NA
V gene: TRBV11-3
CDR3 DNA: TGTGCCAGCAGCTTAGAGGGAGCCGGGAGCCTGTTCTTC
CDR3 protein: CASSLEGAGSLFF

J gene: TRBJ1-1
D gene: TRBD1
clone size: NA
V gene: TRBV20-1
CDR3 DNA: TGCAGTGCTAGTTGGGACAGGGAGGAAACTGAAGCTTTCTTT
CDR3 protein: CSASWDREETEAFF

J gene: TRBJ2-7
D gene: NA
clone size: NA
V gene: TRBV19
CDR3 DNA: TGTGCCAGTAGTATAGGACTTACCTACGAGCAGTACTTC
CDR3 protein: CASSIGLTYEQYF

J gene: TRBJ2-5
D gene: NA
clone size: NA
V gene: TRBV14
CDR3 DNA: TGTGCCAGCAGCCCCGGGGGTAGCGCGGAGACCCAGTACTTC
CDR3 protein: CASSPGGSAETQYF

J gene: TRBJ1-2
D gene: NA
clone size: NA
V gene: TRBV10-1
CDR3 DNA: TGCGCCAGACTTTTTACAGGGCGTAAGCGTGACTATGGCTACACCTTC
CDR3 protein: CARLFTGRKRDYGYTF

J gene: TRBJ2-3
D gene: NA
clone size: NA
V gene: TRBV24-1
CDR3 DNA: TGTGCCACCAGTGTCACAGGGTTTGGTGCAGATACGCAGTATTTT
CDR3 protein: CATSVTGFGADTQYF

J gene: TRBJ2-3
D gene: TRBD1
clone size: few
V gene: TRBV4-3
CDR3 DNA: TGCGCCAGCAGCCAGGGGGCACAGGGGCCGCAGTATTTT
CDR3 protein: CASSQGAQGPQYF

J gene: TRBJ2-1
D gene: TRBD2
clone size: NA
V gene: TRBV11-3
CDR3 DNA: TGTGCCAGCAGCCCCGTTAGCCCGGGGGGTTACAATGAGCAGTTCTTC
CDR3 protein: CASSPVSPGGYNEQFF

J gene: TRBJ2-2
D gene: TRBD2
clone size: few
V gene: TRBV4-2
CDR3 DNA: TGTGCCAGCACTGAAGTAGCGGGAGCCACCGGGGAGCTGTTTTTT
CDR3 protein: CASTEVAGATGELFF

J gene: TRBJ2-1
D gene: TRBD2
clone size: NA
V gene: TRBV7-9
CDR3 DNA: TGTGCCAGCAGCTTACATCGGGGCGGGGGTCGATCCTACAATGAGCAGTTCTTC
CDR3 protein: CASSLHRGGGRSYNEQFF

J gene: TRBJ1-2
D gene: NA
clone size: once
V gene: TRBV4-3
CDR3 DNA: TGCGCCAGCAGCCAAGACGTCACAGCGGATCACTACTATGGCTACACCTTC
CDR3 protein: CASSQDVTADHYYGYTF

J gene: TRBJ2-7
D gene: TRBD2
clone size: NA
V gene: TRBV7-2
CDR3 DNA: TGTGCCAGCAGCTCCGAGACTAGCGGGGCCTCCTACGAGCAGTACTTC
CDR3 protein: CASSSETSGASYEQYF

J gene: TRBJ2-3
D gene: TRBD2
clone size: NA
V gene: TRBV2
CDR3 DNA: TGTGCCAGCAGAGTAGCGGGAGAGCCCGATACGCAGTATTTT
CDR3 protein: CASRVAGEPDTQYF

J gene: TRBJ1-1
D gene: TRBD1
clone size: NA
V gene: TRBV6-1
CDR3 DNA: TGTGCCAGCAGTGAAGCGATCCAGGGGGGAGCTTTCTTT
CDR3 protein: CASSEAIQGGAFF

J gene: TRBJ2-2
D gene: TRBD2
clone size: NA
V gene: TRBV6-5
CDR3 DNA: TGTGCCAGCAGTTACGGTCCCGGGAGGGATACCGGGGAGCTGTTTTTT
CDR3 protein: CASSYGPGRDTGELFF

J gene: TRBJ2-1
D gene: TRBD1
clone size: NA
V gene: TRBV28
CDR3 DNA: TGTGCCAGCCGGGGAACAGGGGGCGCCTACAATGAGCAGTTCTTC
CDR3 protein: CASRGTGGAYNEQFF

J gene: TRBJ2-6
D gene: NA
clone size: NA
V gene: TRBV11-2
CDR3 DNA: TGTGCCAGCAGACGTGGGGGCGGGGCCAACGTCCTGACTTTC
CDR3 protein: CASRRGGGANVLTF

J gene: TRBJ1-1
D gene: TRBD1
clone size: few
V gene: TRBV7-8
CDR3 DNA: TGTGCCAGCAGCTTACCATCAACCGGGACAGGGGCCGAAGCTTTCTTT
CDR3 protein: CASSLPSTGTGAEAFF

J gene: TRBJ2-5
D gene: NA
clone size: once
V gene: TRBV12-3/TRBV12-4
CDR3 DNA: TGTGCCAGCAGTTTCGGACTAATTGAAACCCAGTACTTC
CDR3 protein: CASSFGLIETQYF

J gene: TRBJ2-1
D gene: TRBD1
clone size: NA
V gene: TRBV18
CDR3 DNA: TGTGCCAGCTCTCCAGCGCCGGGACAGGGGTATGATGAGCAGTTCTTC
CDR3 protein: CASSPAPGQGYDEQFF

J gene: TRBJ1-2
D gene: NA
clone size: NA
V gene: TRBV28
CDR3 DNA: TGTGCCAGCAGTCGAAAAACGACAGTGGGTCACTATGGCTACACCTTC
CDR3 protein: CASSRKTTVGHYGYTF

J gene: TRBJ1-1
D gene: TRBD1
clone size: NA
V gene: TRBV5-1
CDR3 DNA: TGCGCCAGCAGCTTAGGACAGGTACGAACTGAAGCTTTCTTT
CDR3 protein: CASSLGQVRTEAFF

J gene: TRBJ2-7
D gene: NA
clone size: NA
V gene: TRBV11-2
CDR3 DNA: TGTGCCAGCAGCCCGAACCAAGGAGGCGAGCAGTACTTC
CDR3 protein: CASSPNQGGEQYF

J gene: TRBJ2-1
D gene: TRBD2
clone size: once
V gene: TRBV9
CDR3 DNA: TGTGCCAGCAGCGTAACTGGGACTAGCAGCTACAATGAGCAGTTCTTC
CDR3 protein: CASSVTGTSSYNEQFF